These 19 T cell receptor beta chains were all obtained from the same sample, sequenced in a study of lymphopenia after photon versus proton radiotherapy. Clones were sequenced by immunoSEQ multiplex PCR, and TCRdb holds only the in-frame ones, with some missing. Among tens of thousands of clones listed, around 90% were seen once. Material: peripheral blood, obtained from a patient treated with photon-based radiotherapy. The receptors come from a man in his 60s with cholangiocarcinoma.

This rearrangement joins TRBV28 to TRBJ1-6; D possibly corresponds to TRBD1 (6 bases). Per the germline V gene, CDR1 is MDHEN and CDR2 is SYDVKM. This CDR3 has 14 amino acids. V gave up 2 bases and J gave up 7 bases, with 9 bases separating them. CDR3 in amino acids: CASSLGTGNSPLHF. The CDR3 region has the DNA TGTGCCAGCAGTTTAGGTACAGGGAATTCACCCCTCCACTTT.

The chain combines TRBV19 with TRBJ1-2; D is undetermined. The V gene lost 4 bases and the J gene lost 7 bases, with 10 bases spanning the gap. The CDR3 covers 12 residues. Germline V gene lookup returns CDR1 LNHDA and CDR2 SQIVND (reference sequence). The CDR3 DNA reads TGTGCCAGTAGTAGGAACGATGGTGGCTACACCTTC. Amino acids: CASSRNDGGYTF.

The chain joins TRBV7-9 to TRBJ2-7, with TRBD1 matching over 12 bases. This CDR3 has 15 amino acids. Germline trimming cut 4 bases from V and 3 bases from J; bases unmatched to any gene: 4. Germline V lookup: CDR1 SEHNR, CDR2 FQNEAQ (reference sequence). In DNA form, the CDR3 reads TGTGCCAGCAGCTCCGGGACAGGGGGCTTCTACGAGCAGTACTTC. This encodes CASSSGTGGFYEQYF.

This clone has a single count. The rearrangement uses TRBV7-9 and TRBJ1-4; 7 nucleotides match TRBD1. V lost 5 bases and J lost 5; bases outside the gene matches: 8. Germline values: CDR1 SEHNR, CDR2 FQNEAQ (reference sequence). The CDR3 is made up of 15 amino acids. The CDR3 reads CASSQAGQENEKLFF. The CDR3, as DNA: TGTGCCAGCAGCCAAGCCGGACAGGAGAATGAAAAACTGTTTTTT.

This clone was counted once. The V call is TRBV28, the J call TRBJ1-3, with 10 positions matching TRBD1. With 5 bases clipped from V and 3 bases from J, the junction kept 10 bases outside the gene matches. Germline values: CDR1 MDHEN, CDR2 SYDVKM. The CDR3 covers 17 residues. Here the CDR3 reads CASSEWGQGTFGNTIYF. The CDR3 DNA reads as TGTGCCAGCAGTGAATGGGGACAGGGGACCTTTGGAAACACCATATATTTT.

The V gene is TRBV9, the J gene TRBJ1-1; D perhaps matches TRBD1 (6 bases). CDR3 length: 15 amino acids. CDR1 SGDLS and CDR2 YYNGEE come from the germline V gene. V was trimmed by 1 base and J by 3 bases, leaving 13 bases between them. The CDR3 DNA reads TGTGCCAGCAGCGTAATCCCCTCAGGGGACACTGAAGCTTTCTTT. Translation gives CASSVIPSGDTEAFF. Full variable domain (missing parts from reference TRBV9 and TRBJ1-1): DSGVTQTPKHLITATGQRVTLRCSPRSGDLSVYWYQQSLDQGLQFLIQYYNGEERAKGNILERFSAQQFPDLHSELNLSSLELGDSALYFCASSVIPSGDTEAFFGQGTRLTVV.

This clone has only a few counts. The V and J genes are TRBV19 and TRBJ1-6, with D unresolved. Per germline, CDR1 LNHDA and CDR2 SQIVND (reference sequence). The ends were cut back, 6 bases at V and 0 bases at J, with 9 bases in the middle. The CDR3 extends over 15 amino acids. CDR3 bases: TGTGCCAGTAGCACGGAGAGCTCCTATAATTCACCCCTCCACTTT. Residues: CASSTESSYNSPLHF. Drawing the rest from reference TRBV19 and TRBJ1-6, the complete variable domain is DGGITQSPKYLFRKEGQNVTLSCEQNLNHDAMYWYRQDPGQGLRLIYYSQIVNDFQKGDIAEGYSVSREKKESFPLTVTSAQKNPTAFYLCASSTESSYNSPLHFGNGTRLTVT.

The CDR3 nucleotides read TGCGCCAGCAGCGTATACGGAGGGGGCAACTCAGATACGCAGTATTTT. Translation gives CASSVYGGGNSDTQYF. This rearrangement joins TRBV5-1 to TRBJ2-3, with a tentative D call TRBD1 (7 bases). V was cut by 4 bases and J by 4 bases, with 19 bases left in between. CDR3 size: 16 residues. Germline V gene sequence: CDR1 SGHRS, CDR2 YFSETQ. Full variable domain (missing parts from reference TRBV5-1 and TRBJ2-3): KAGVTQTPRYLIKTRGQQVTLSCSPISGHRSVSWYQQTPGQGLQFLFEYFSETQRNKGNFPGRFSGRQFSNSRSEMNVSTLELGDSALYLCASSVYGGGNSDTQYFGPGTRLTVL.

This CDR3 is CASSFTTGIVYF. In nucleotides, the CDR3 is TGTGCCAGTAGTTTCACAACAGGGATAGTTTACTTC. The chain has TRBV19 and TRBJ2-4; a possible D gene is TRBD1 (6 bases). The V end lost 5 bases, the J end lost 16 bases, and 18 bases lay between the germline ends. The germline V gene encodes CDR1 LNHDA and CDR2 SQIVND (reference sequence). The CDR3 is 12 amino acids.

About this clone itself: Different DNA sequences within this sample yield the same CDR3. The CDR3 here is CASSTTSGQETQYF. The CDR3 nucleotides are TGTGCCAGCAGCACGACTAGCGGACAAGAGACCCAGTACTTC. The J gene is TRBJ2-5, the V gene TRBV9; 9 bases match TRBD2. Germline CDR1 reads SGDLS; CDR2 reads YYNGEE. CDR3 length: 14 amino acids. V trimming: 4 bases; J trimming: 2 bases; junction bases outside the gene matches: 3.

The CDR3 here is CASSLAPGRVGPQHF. CDR3 nucleotide sequence: TGTGCCAGCAGCTTAGCGCCTGGACGGGTAGGTCCCCAGCATTTT. The rearrangement links TRBV7-2 to TRBJ1-5; D unclear. The CDR3 consists of 15 residues. The germline gives CDR1 SGHTA, CDR2 FQGNSA. The V end was cut by 0 bases, the J end by 10 bases, with 16 bases between.

The CDR3 protein is CASSPPVYGQGANNYEQFF. The CDR3 coding sequence is TGTGCCAGCTCACCACCGGTGTACGGTCAGGGGGCGAATAACTATGAGCAGTTCTTC. This chain links TRBV18 with TRBJ2-1; 8 bases match TRBD1. There are 19 residues in the CDR3. J gave up 8 bases and V 0 bases, and 18 bases lay outside the gene matches. The germline V gene has CDR1 KGHSH and CDR2 LQKENI.

The V and J genes are TRBV6-4 and TRBJ2-1, with 11 bases matching TRBD2. This CDR3 has 15 amino acids. CDR1 is MRHNA and CDR2 is SNTAGT in the germline V gene. V lost 2 bases to trimming and J lost 8 bases; unmatched junction nucleotides: 5. CDR3 loop: CASSDTSGRFDEQFF. The CDR3 DNA follows: TGTGCCAGCAGTGACACTAGCGGGAGATTCGATGAGCAGTTCTTC.

V and J are TRBV7-3 and TRBJ1-5; TRBD1 is a possible D gene (6 bases). This CDR3 is 20 amino acids long. Germline V gene sequence: CDR1 SGHTA, CDR2 FQGTGA. V lost 4 bases and J lost 0, with 25 bases in between. For the CDR3, the DNA is TGTGCCAGCAGCTCCCGTAGATTGACTTTCGGGACAAGTAGCAATCAGCCCCAGCATTTT. Encoded protein: CASSSRRLTFGTSSNQPQHF.

This rearrangement joins TRBV5-1 to TRBJ2-1, with TRBD2 identical over 12 bases. The germline V gene encodes CDR1 SGHRS and CDR2 YFSETQ. The CDR3 runs to 15 residues. V gave up 4 bases and J gave up 7 bases; unmatched junction bases: 6. CDR3 bases: TGCGCCAGCAGCCTGACTAGCGGGAGTGTAAATGAGCAGTTCTTC. As protein: CASSLTSGSVNEQFF.

The V gene is TRBV28, the J gene TRBJ1-2; D uncertain. The CDR3 length is 14 residues. Trimming cost V 2 bases and J 4 bases, with 11 bases left between them. CDR1 and CDR2 from the germline V gene are MDHEN and SYDVKM. CDR3 region: CASSLGGPLYGYTF. The CDR3 bases are TGTGCCAGCAGTTTAGGTGGTCCCCTCTATGGCTACACCTTC.

The chain employs TRBV5-1 and TRBJ1-2; 10 nucleotides agree with TRBD1. V gave up 0 bases and J gave up 4 bases; unmatched junction bases: 9. This CDR3 has 17 residues. CDR1 and CDR2 (germline): SGHRS, YFSETQ. Here the CDR3 DNA reads TGCGCCAGCAGCTTGGGCTCTTCGACAGGGGGCTTCTATGGCTACACCTTC. Its protein product is CASSLGSSTGGFYGYTF.

A single count supports this clone. V is TRBV2 and J is TRBJ1-5, with D possibly matching TRBD1 (5 bases). CDR1 and CDR2 from the germline V gene are SNHLY and FYNNEI. This CDR3 has 13 residues. V lost 4 bases to trimming and J lost 3 bases, with 7 bases between them. CDR3: CASSVGLNQPQHF. In nucleotides, the CDR3 is TGTGCCAGCAGTGTGGGACTCAATCAGCCCCAGCATTTT. Full variable domain (missing parts from reference TRBV2 and TRBJ1-5): EPEVTQTPSHQVTQMGQEVILRCVPISNHLYFYWYRQILGQKVEFLVSFYNNEISEKSEIFDDQFSVERPDGSNFTLKIRSTKLEDSAMYFCASSVGLNQPQHFGDGTRLSIL.

The V and J genes are TRBV7-9 and TRBJ2-1; TRBD2 might be the D (6 bases). Trimming pared 5 bases from V and 14 bases from J, leaving 13 bases between. Germline V gene data show CDR1 as SEHNR and CDR2 as FQNEAQ (reference sequence). The CDR3 length is 11 residues. CDR3 sequence reads: CASSLGGEKFF. CDR3 DNA sequence: TGTGCCAGCAGCCTAGGCGGGGAAAAGTTCTTC.